This TCR beta chain was obtained from a study of PD-1 blockade in mismatch repair-deficient tumors. V was pared by 0 bases and J by 0 bases, with 6 bases between. The CDR3 sequence is 14 residues long. The germline CDR1 and CDR2 sequences are MNHNS and SASEGT. Clones were read by immunoSEQ multiplex PCR, and TCRdb kept only the in-frame ones, dropping some. The sample carries over 11,000 clones, around 84% recorded once. Time point of the sample: identical approximately ten-day culture without peptide (control). Baseline for clone expansion was a parallel culture with no peptide. To note about this clone: Its antigen is unidentified.

This rearrangement joins TRBV6-1 to TRBJ2-7; D not resolved. The sequences come from cells cultured in vitro, collected from a patient treated with pembrolizumab. The origin of this receptor is an adult with mismatch repair-deficient cancer. Here the CDR3 DNA reads TGTGCCAGCAGTGAAGCGATCAGCTCCTACGAGCAGTACTTC. It encodes CASSEAISSYEQYF.